A single sample is the source of the 26 T cell receptor beta chains below, sequenced in a study of blood T cell repertoires in COVID-19. Assay used: immunoSEQ multiplex PCR; TCRdb lists only in-frame clones, some missing. The sample yields a few hundred thousand clones, about nine tenths seen once. Sequenced: peripheral blood. Receptors were obtained from a man in his 60s who had recovered from COVID-19.

This clone occurred a few times. The chain has TRBV3-1 (or the pseudogene TRBV3-2) and TRBJ1-6; D may be TRBD1 (6 bases). From germline, CDR1 is LGHDT and CDR2 YNNKEL (reference sequence). The CDR3 runs 14 residues. Trimming stripped 5 bases from V and 7 bases from J, with 12 bases between. This CDR3 is CASSFGQINSPLHF. The CDR3 DNA is TGTGCCAGCAGCTTCGGACAGATCAATTCACCCCTCCACTTT.

The chain recombines TRBV5-1 with TRBJ2-1, with 12 bases aligning to TRBD1. This CDR3 region has 14 residues. From germline, CDR1 is SGHRS and CDR2 YFSETQ. The V segment lost 3 bases and the J segment 8 bases; nucleotides outside the gene matches: 3. CDR3 DNA sequence: TGCGCCAGCAGCTCGGGACAGGGGGCCCATGAGCAGTTCTTC. It codes for CASSSGQGAHEQFF.

A single count supports this clone. The rearrangement uses TRBV6-5 and TRBJ2-1; 10 nucleotides align to TRBD1. The CDR3 contains 15 residues. V lost 2 bases to trimming and J lost 6 bases; unmatched junction nucleotides: 4. The germline V gene encodes CDR1 MNHEY and CDR2 SVGAGI. CDR3 region: CASSYGTGVSNEQFF. The CDR3 DNA follows: TGTGCCAGCAGTTACGGGACAGGGGTCTCCAATGAGCAGTTCTTC.

V and J are TRBV7-8 and TRBJ1-2; 7 bases line up with TRBD1. With V trimmed by 5 bases and J by 4 bases, 10 bases remained unmatched. The germline V gene has CDR1 SGHVS and CDR2 FQNEAQ. The CDR3 loop spans 15 amino acids. The CDR3 is CASSIILRDSYGYTF. CDR3 coding DNA: TGTGCCAGCAGCATAATACTCCGGGACAGCTATGGCTACACCTTC.

This clone was counted only a few times. The chain has TRBV4-1 and TRBJ2-6, with TRBD1 matching 7 bases. In germline, CDR1 is MGHRA, CDR2 YSYEKL. V lost 1 base, J lost 0 bases, and 3 bases stayed unmatched. The CDR3 has 17 residues. The CDR3 sequence is CASSQAGQVSGANVLTF. CDR3 DNA: TGCGCCAGCAGCCAAGCCGGACAGGTCTCTGGGGCCAACGTCCTGACTTTC.

The chain is built from TRBV7-5 and TRBJ2-3; TRBD2, the D gene given by the table, was not confirmed from the DNA. TRBV7-5 constitutes a pseudogene. The CDR3 contains 16 residues. The CDR3 DNA reads as TGTGCCAGAAGCAAAAGCGGGGGCCCTAGCACAGATACGCAGTATTTT. It yields the protein CARSKSGGPSTDTQYF.

This clone was detected once. The gene calls are TRBV11-2 and TRBJ2-2; 8 bases map to TRBD2. CDR1 and CDR2 (germline): SGHAT, FQNNGV. The CDR3 consists of 15 residues. V dropped 3 bases and J dropped 0; count of bases not matched to a gene: 0. The CDR3 DNA reads TGTGCCAGCAGCTTGCGGGGGGCGAACACCGGGGAGCTGTTTTTT. It yields the protein CASSLRGANTGELFF.

The J gene is TRBJ2-3, the V gene TRBV7-2; 10 nucleotides align to TRBD2. V trimming: 3 bases; J trimming: 1 base; junction bases outside the gene matches: 4. The CDR3 loop spans 16 amino acids. In germline, CDR1 is SGHTA, CDR2 FQGNSA. For the CDR3, the DNA is TGTGCCAGCAGCTTTGATAGCGGGGGGCGCACAGATACGCAGTATTTT. Protein sequence: CASSFDSGGRTDTQYF.

In its sample, this clone was seen once. The V gene is TRBV19, the J gene TRBJ2-1; weak D call: TRBD2 (6 bases). CDR1 and CDR2 (germline): LNHDA, SQIVND (reference sequence). The CDR3 extends over 17 amino acids. V dropped 5 bases and J dropped 5 bases, with 22 bases sitting between them. The CDR3 spells CASSRQGGSGGHNEQFF. The DNA for the CDR3 is TGTGCCAGTAGTCGCCAAGGTGGGTCCGGGGGTCACAATGAGCAGTTCTTC.

This clone showed up just once. V gene TRBV20-1 combines with J gene TRBJ2-1; tentatively, D is TRBD1 (6 bases). CDR3 size: 12 residues. V was trimmed by 6 bases and J by 9 bases, leaving 15 bases between them. Germline CDR1 DFQATT, CDR2 SNEGSKA (reference sequence). Written as DNA, the CDR3 is TGCAGTGCAAGTACAGGGAGAGGTGAGCAGTTCTTC. This codes for CSASTGRGEQFF.

The chain has TRBV6-1 and TRBJ2-5, with 7 nucleotides matching TRBD1. The CDR3 sequence is 15 residues long. Trimming at V came to 2 bases and at J to 5 bases, leaving 8 bases not matched to a gene. Germline lookup yields CDR1 MNHNS and CDR2 SASEGT. CDR3 region: CASSERGLVPETQYF. CDR3 bases: TGTGCCAGCAGTGAAAGGGGGCTAGTCCCGGAGACCCAGTACTTC.

The chain uses TRBV3-1 (or the pseudogene TRBV3-2) and TRBJ2-1; the match to TRBD2 covers 13 bases. CDR1 and CDR2 from the germline V gene are LGHDT and YNNKEL (reference sequence). V shed 2 bases, J shed 8 bases, and the junction held 6 bases outside the gene matches. This CDR3 has 16 amino acids. CDR3 protein: CASSQIWTSGGHEQFF. Here the CDR3 DNA reads TGTGCCAGCAGCCAAATTTGGACTAGCGGGGGACATGAGCAGTTCTTC.

CDR3 bases: TGTGCCAGCAGTGGATTAGCGGGGGGCAGGACAGATACGCAGTATTTT. Translating gives CASSGLAGGRTDTQYF. The rearrangement uses TRBV28 and TRBJ2-3, with 10 nucleotides matching TRBD2. The germline V gene has CDR1 MDHEN and CDR2 SYDVKM. The ends lost 5 bases at V and 3 bases at J; junction bases unmatched: 8. The CDR3 has 16 residues.

The chain has TRBV5-1 and TRBJ1-2; the match to TRBD1 covers 7 bases. Germline loops: CDR1 SGHRS, CDR2 YFSETQ. V shed 0 bases and J 4 bases; nucleotides not matched to a gene: 0. The length of the CDR3 is 13 residues. DNA of the CDR3: TGCGCCAGCAGCTTGGCAGGGGGCTATGGCTACACCTTC. It is translated as CASSLAGGYGYTF. Full variable domain (rest looked up from reference TRBV5-1 and TRBJ1-2): KAGVTQTPRYLIKTRGQQVTLSCSPISGHRSVSWYQQTPGQGLQFLFEYFSETQRNKGNFPGRFSGRQFSNSRSEMNVSTLELGDSALYLCASSLAGGYGYTFGSGTRLTVV.

V is TRBV27 and J is TRBJ1-2; TRBD1 aligns across 9 bases. The CDR3 has 15 amino acids. Germline V lookup: CDR1 MNHEY, CDR2 SMNVEV (reference sequence). The trim removed 8 bases at V and 4 bases at J, leaving 11 bases unmatched. CDR3 DNA: TGTGCCAGCCGCTCCATATCGACAGGGGGCTATGGCTACACCTTC. Its translation is CASRSISTGGYGYTF.

The rearrangement links TRBV10-3 to TRBJ2-3, with 9 positions matching TRBD1. Germline CDR1 is ENHRY and CDR2 is SYGVKD. Trimming removed 6 bases from V and 1 base from J; junction bases left unmatched: 14. The CDR3 runs 18 residues. CDR3 bases: TGTGCCATCAGAGAGGACAGGGGACGTATTGGCCGCACAGATACGCAGTATTTT. It encodes CAIREDRGRIGRTDTQYF.

The genes are TRBV29-1 and TRBJ2-1, with a weak D call TRBD1 (5 bases). The ends were cut back, 3 bases at V and 0 bases at J, with 12 bases in the middle. There are 15 residues in the CDR3. The germline V gene encodes CDR1 SQVTM and CDR2 ANQGSEA. This CDR3 reads CSVDLQGSSYNEQFF. The CDR3 DNA reads TGCAGCGTTGATCTCCAGGGCAGCTCCTACAATGAGCAGTTCTTC.

This clone was counted a single time. The V and J genes are TRBV11-2 and TRBJ1-2; D is ambiguous. Trimming took 4 bases from V and 4 from J, leaving 13 bases between them. The germline V gene encodes CDR1 SGHAT and CDR2 FQNNGV. This CDR3 comprises 14 residues. CDR3 residues: CASSSLRSGYGYTF. Here the CDR3 DNA reads TGTGCCAGCAGCTCTCTGAGGTCTGGCTATGGCTACACCTTC. The variable domain in full, with the rest retrieved from reference TRBV11-2 and TRBJ1-2, is EAGVAQSPRYKIIEKRQSVAFWCNPISGHATLYWYQQILGQGPKLLIQFQNNGVVDDSQLPKDRFSAERLKGVDSTLKIQPAKLEDSAVYLCASSSLRSGYGYTFGSGTRLTVV.

The chain links TRBV6-5 to TRBJ2-1; D perhaps matches TRBD2 (6 bases). This CDR3 contains 15 residues. Germline values: CDR1 MNHEY, CDR2 SVGAGI. The V and J ends lost 0 bases and 5 bases respectively, with 11 bases between them. CDR3 coding DNA: TGTGCCAGCAGTTACTCGCGCGGGGCCGACAATGAGCAGTTCTTC. Protein: CASSYSRGADNEQFF.

The J gene is TRBJ2-3, the V gene TRBV5-1, with D unclear. Trimming cost V 0 bases and J 0 bases, with 8 bases left between them. The length of the CDR3 is 15 residues. Per the germline V gene, CDR1 is SGHRS and CDR2 is YFSETQ. The CDR3 bases are TGCGCCAGCAGCTTGGCGCCTATAAGCACAGATACGCAGTATTTT. Protein sequence: CASSLAPISTDTQYF.

The rearrangement joins TRBV3-1 (or the pseudogene TRBV3-2) to TRBJ2-5, with 9 bases lining up with TRBD1. The V and J ends lost 7 bases and 5 bases, in that order; junction bases with no gene match: 14. Germline V CDR1 and CDR2: LGHDT, YNNKEL (reference sequence). The length of the CDR3 is 16 residues. CDR3 nucleotides: TGTGCCAGCAACCATCTGACAGGGGGAGGCTCGGAGACCCAGTACTTC. Translated, it gives CASNHLTGGGSETQYF.

The chain has TRBV6-2 or TRBV6-3 and TRBJ2-5, with 10 positions matching TRBD1. CDR3 length: 16 residues. Germline assignment: CDR1 MNHEY and CDR2 SVGEGT. Unmatched junction bases numbered 12, after V lost 6 bases and J lost 5 bases. CDR3 residues: CASSKTGTGVLETQYF. The CDR3 DNA reads as TGTGCCAGCAGCAAAACCGGGACAGGGGTATTGGAGACCCAGTACTTC.

CDR3 amino acids: CASSIGGTGIPSYNEQFF. For the CDR3, the DNA is TGTGCCAGTAGTATTGGAGGGACAGGGATTCCCTCCTACAATGAGCAGTTCTTC. This chain uses TRBV19 with TRBJ2-1, with 9 bases lining up with TRBD1. The CDR3 has 18 amino acids. V dropped 3 bases and J dropped 0; count of bases not matched to a gene: 9. Looked up from germline, CDR1 is LNHDA and CDR2 is SQIVND (reference sequence).

This clone was recorded once. The rearrangement links TRBV5-4 to TRBJ2-3; the D gene is possibly TRBD2 (5 bases). The CDR3 contains 16 residues. The ends were cut back, 1 base at V and 5 bases at J, with 17 bases in the middle. The V gene's germline CDR1 is SGHNT and CDR2 YYREEE (reference sequence). The CDR3 DNA reads as TGTGCCAGCAGCTTGTTGGGTAGCGAAAAATTAGATACGCAGTATTTT. Its protein product is CASSLLGSEKLDTQYF.

This CDR3 reads CASSQGQSGTGQETQYF. The CDR3 nucleotides read TGTGCCAGCAGCCAAGGGCAGTCCGGGACAGGCCAAGAGACCCAGTACTTC. The rearrangement joins TRBV3-1 (or the pseudogene TRBV3-2) to TRBJ2-5, with TRBD1 matching over 8 bases. Germline CDR1 reads LGHDT; CDR2 reads YNNKEL (reference sequence). This CDR3 comprises 17 residues. V shed 1 base, J shed 1 base, and the junction held 8 bases outside the gene matches.

This clone has just a few counts. This rearrangement joins TRBV3-1 (or the pseudogene TRBV3-2) to TRBJ1-3; D is undetermined. CDR3 length equals 12 residues. V lost 2 bases, J lost 3 bases, and 2 bases lay in between. In germline, CDR1 is LGHDT, CDR2 YNNKEL (reference sequence). The CDR3 loop reads CASSQLGNTIYF. CDR3 coding DNA: TGTGCCAGCAGCCAACTTGGAAACACCATATATTTT.